The 8 T cell receptor beta chains below were found in one sample sequenced in a study of blood T cells in healthy people across ages. Combining a sample-barcoded 5' primer with a J-beta primer mix, a second PCR ran for about 6 to 11 cycles. TCRdb recomputed calls from the 5' RACE reads with MiXCR, one row per CDR3 protein. Counted here are about 730,000 distinct CDR3 sequences, roughly 43% occurring once; the ten biggest clones make up around 20%. Sequencing input: blood. These receptors were obtained from a woman in her fifties or sixties in good health.

J is TRBJ2-3 and V is TRBV20-1; perhaps TRBD2 as D (7 bases). CDR1 DFQATT and CDR2 SNEGSKA come from the germline V gene (reference sequence). This CDR3 is built from 15 residues. V shed 5 bases and J shed 6 bases, with 21 bases lying between them. CDR3 protein: CSAPPRGRAGDTQYF. The CDR3 region has the DNA TGCAGTGCTCCCCCTAGGGGGAGGGCCGGGGATACGCAGTATTTT.

This clonotype was detected only a few times. The V gene is TRBV12-5, the J gene TRBJ2-7; the match to TRBD1 covers 8 bases. Trimming took 3 bases from V and 5 from J; bases not matched to a gene: 9. The CDR3 is 15 residues long. Germline lookup yields CDR1 LGHNT and CDR2 FRNRAP. The CDR3 loop reads CASGFLLRGRDEQYF. The DNA for the CDR3 is TGTGCTAGTGGTTTCCTCCTCAGGGGGCGCGACGAGCAGTACTTC.

The V and J genes are TRBV9 and TRBJ2-3, with 7 bases identical to TRBD2. This CDR3 has 16 amino acids. Germline V CDR1 and CDR2: SGDLS, YYNGEE. The V gene end was trimmed by 4 bases and the J gene end by 6 bases; junction bases not matched to a gene: 14. The CDR3 DNA follows: TGTGCCAGCAGCCCTACGTTGAGTAGCGGGTGGGATACGCAGTATTTT. Translation: CASSPTLSSGWDTQYF.

The V and J genes are TRBV12-3 or TRBV12-4 and TRBJ1-2; 7 bases match TRBD1. The CDR3 contains 14 residues. V gave up 6 bases and J gave up 4 bases; unmatched junction bases: 8. The CDR3 DNA sequence: TGTGCCAGCAGCCCAATCGGACAGGCCTATGGCTACACCTTC. Amino acid sequence: CASSPIGQAYGYTF.

The sample holds a few counts of this clonotype. The chain carries TRBV29-1 and TRBJ1-4; TRBD1 agrees at 7 bases. After removal of 7 bases from V and 8 bases from J, the junction contained 13 bases not matched to a gene. The CDR3 loop spans 14 amino acids. Looked up from germline, CDR1 is SQVTM and CDR2 is ANQGSEA. The CDR3 DNA reads TGCAGCGGAAGATCGACAGGGTTTGGAGAAAAACTGTTTTTT. It translates to CSGRSTGFGEKLFF.

The genes are TRBV2 and TRBJ1-5; D may be TRBD1 (5 bases). The length of the CDR3 is 15 residues. Germline values: CDR1 SNHLY, CDR2 FYNNEI. The V gene lost 3 bases and the J gene lost 2 bases, with 11 bases spanning the gap. CDR3 protein: CASSDRGLGNQPQHF. CDR3 DNA: TGTGCCAGCAGTGATCGGGGCTTGGGCAATCAGCCCCAGCATTTT.

This clonotype showed up just once. The chain combines TRBV12-3 or TRBV12-4 with TRBJ2-1, with D perhaps being TRBD1 or TRBD2 (5 bases each). Deletions cut 6 bases from V and 2 bases from J, with 20 bases between. CDR3 size: 17 residues. The CDR3 region is CASRKPGRRMTYNEQFF. In DNA, the CDR3 is TGTGCCAGCAGAAAGCCGGGACGCCGTATGACCTACAATGAGCAGTTCTTC.

This clonotype turned up a few times. The J gene is TRBJ2-5, the V gene TRBV24-1, with D perhaps being TRBD1 or TRBD2 (5 bases each). Germline loops: CDR1 KGHDR, CDR2 SFDVKD. V lost 0 bases, J lost 4 bases, and 8 bases lay in between. The CDR3 is 14 residues long. The CDR3 sequence is CATSDLGAGETQYF. CDR3 DNA: TGTGCCACCAGTGATTTGGGGGCGGGAGAGACCCAGTACTTC.